One and the same sample provided the 17 T cell receptor beta chains below, sequenced in a study of cytomegalovirus exposure and HLA in healthy donors. PCR primers comprised 60 Vbeta and 13 Jbeta primers. Using immunoSEQ multiplex PCR, the repertoire was profiled, and TCRdb retains in-frame clones only, with some absent. The table records approximately 160,000 clones, 65% to 80% of them present only once. The material sequenced was PBMCs. All receptors derive from a woman in her 50s in good health and CMV-seropositive.

This clone has a single count. The rearrangement joins TRBV10-3 to TRBJ2-7; 9 bases map to TRBD1. The CDR3 runs to 14 residues. The trim removed 6 bases at V and 0 bases at J, leaving 3 bases unmatched. Germline V gives CDR1 ENHRY, CDR2 SYGVKD. CDR3 DNA: TGTGCCATCAGGGACAGGGGCGTCTCCTACGAGCAGTACTTC. Its protein product is CAIRDRGVSYEQYF.

The V call is TRBV5-5, the J call TRBJ1-2, with D unresolved. The CDR3 is 15 amino acids. The germline V and J ends were trimmed by 0 bases and 2 bases, with 11 bases remaining between them. CDR1 and CDR2 (germline): SGHKS, YYEKEE (reference sequence). The CDR3 spells CASSLVESQNYGYTF. In DNA, the CDR3 is TGTGCCAGCAGCTTGGTTGAATCCCAGAACTATGGCTACACCTTC.

The chain couples TRBV18 to TRBJ2-1; no definite D call. CDR3 length: 12 amino acids. Per the germline V gene, CDR1 is KGHSH and CDR2 is LQKENI. V was pared by 3 bases and J by 13 bases, with 13 bases between. Here the CDR3 DNA reads TGTGCCAGCTCACCCGAGCCACCCCTCCAGTTCTTC. It is translated as CASSPEPPLQFF.

The table lists this clone with a few counts. In DNA form, the CDR3 reads TGTGCCAGCAGCAAAGCAGGCAGACTTAACTATGGCTACACCTTC. Translating it yields CASSKAGRLNYGYTF. This chain links TRBV21-1 with TRBJ1-2. TRBV21-1 has pseudogene status. The length of the CDR3 is 15 residues.

In this sample, this clone turned up a few times. The germline gene is not matched at one end of the junction; a read error may be the cause. V usage is TRBV7-3 and J usage is TRBJ2-5, with 7 bases fitting TRBD1. CDR3 length equals 16 residues. Looked up from germline, CDR1 is SGHTA and CDR2 is FQGTGA. The CDR3 DNA reads TGTTCCAGCAGCTTAACGGGACAGAGGGGAAGAGAGACCCAGTACTTC. It encodes CSSSLTGQRGRETQYF.

The chain joins TRBV5-1 to TRBJ2-4, with TRBD2 matching over 12 bases. Germline CDR1 SGHRS, CDR2 YFSETQ. The trim removed 2 bases at V and 8 bases at J, leaving 2 bases unmatched. This CDR3 is built from 14 residues. The DNA of the CDR3 is TGCGCCAGCAGCTTACGACTAGCGGGGGACATTCAGTACTTC. Its translation: CASSLRLAGDIQYF.

V and J are TRBV2 and TRBJ1-6, with D possibly being TRBD1 (6 bases). Germline values: CDR1 SNHLY, CDR2 FYNNEI. The length of the CDR3 is 15 residues. Trimming took off 6 bases at V and 8 bases at J, with 17 bases between the two ends. CDR3 bases: TGTGCCAGCAGACCTTCCGGGACAAAAGATTCACCCCTCCACTTT. This encodes CASRPSGTKDSPLHF. Full variable domain (rest looked up from reference TRBV2 and TRBJ1-6): EPEVTQTPSHQVTQMGQEVILRCVPISNHLYFYWYRQILGQKVEFLVSFYNNEISEKSEIFDDQFSVERPDGSNFTLKIRSTKLEDSAMYFCASRPSGTKDSPLHFGNGTRLTVT.

This clone was detected only a few times. The rearrangement links TRBV19 to TRBJ1-1; 8 bases are shared with TRBD1. Looked up from germline, CDR1 is LNHDA and CDR2 is SQIVND (reference sequence). J was trimmed by 1 base and V by 7 bases; bases with no gene match: 8. The CDR3 runs to 15 residues. Written as DNA, the CDR3 is TGTGCCAGTAACGCTGTAGGACAGGGGAACACTGAAGCTTTCTTT. It encodes CASNAVGQGNTEAFF.

The CDR3 DNA sequence: TGTGCCAGCAGTTACGGTCTAGCGGGGACCGGGGAGCTGTTTTTT. Protein sequence: CASSYGLAGTGELFF. V is TRBV6-5 and J is TRBJ2-2, with 9 bases aligning to TRBD2. Germline CDR1 MNHEY, CDR2 SVGAGI. The CDR3 runs 15 residues. The junction had 3 bases not matched to a gene; V was cut back by 2 bases and J by 5 bases.

The CDR3 loop is CASSPGGTSGGEQFF. CDR3 nucleotides: TGCGCCAGCAGCCCGGGGGGGACTAGCGGGGGCGAGCAGTTCTTC. The chain uses TRBV5-1 and TRBJ2-1; the match to TRBD2 covers 14 bases. The CDR3 consists of 15 residues. Per germline, CDR1 SGHRS and CDR2 YFSETQ. Trimming took 4 bases from V and 10 from J; bases not matched to a gene: 7.

This chain links TRBV9 with TRBJ2-2; the match to TRBD1 covers 10 bases. The CDR3 has 17 residues. CDR1 is SGDLS and CDR2 is YYNGEE in the germline V gene. The V gene end was trimmed by 0 bases and the J gene end by 7 bases; junction bases not matched to a gene: 9. The CDR3 spells CASSVVGTGVAGGELFF. The CDR3 DNA reads TGTGCCAGCAGCGTAGTTGGGACAGGGGTTGCCGGCGGGGAGCTGTTTTTT. Full variable domain (missing parts from reference TRBV9 and TRBJ2-2): DSGVTQTPKHLITATGQRVTLRCSPRSGDLSVYWYQQSLDQGLQFLIQYYNGEERAKGNILERFSAQQFPDLHSELNLSSLELGDSALYFCASSVVGTGVAGGELFFGEGSRLTVL.

The chain joins TRBV5-1 to TRBJ2-3; D possibly corresponds to TRBD1 (7 bases). V was shortened by 4 bases and J by 0 bases, with 15 bases between the two germline ends. The germline V gene encodes CDR1 SGHRS and CDR2 YFSETQ. The CDR3 has 16 amino acids. The CDR3 DNA sequence: TGCGCCAGCAGCCGCGGGACAGCGCTCAGCACAGATACGCAGTATTTT. This codes for CASSRGTALSTDTQYF.

V gene TRBV13 combines with J gene TRBJ1-2, with D unclear. The CDR3 has 14 residues. Germline loops: CDR1 PRHDT, CDR2 FYEKMQ (reference sequence). V dropped 3 bases and J dropped 6 bases, with 14 bases sitting between them. The chain's CDR3 is CASSLKWGGDGYTF. In nucleotides, the CDR3 is TGTGCCAGCAGCTTGAAATGGGGAGGCGATGGCTACACCTTC.

The V and J genes are TRBV6-1 and TRBJ1-4; no firm D call. V dropped 1 base and J dropped 7 bases, with 13 bases sitting between them. The CDR3 consists of 15 residues. Looked up from germline, CDR1 is MNHNS and CDR2 is SASEGT. The CDR3 here is CASSEGTGVGEKLFF. The CDR3 DNA reads as TGTGCCAGCAGTGAAGGGACCGGGGTCGGTGAAAAACTGTTTTTT.

The chain recombines TRBV11-3 with TRBJ2-3; D is perhaps TRBD2 (5 bases). The CDR3 runs to 12 residues. Trimming stripped 5 bases from V and 5 bases from J, with 8 bases between. The V gene's germline CDR1 is SGHNT and CDR2 YENEEA. As DNA, the CDR3 is TGTGCCAGCAGCCGGGATCTAGATACGCAGTATTTT. Amino acids: CASSRDLDTQYF.

The chain couples TRBV4-2 to TRBJ2-3; 9 bases line up with TRBD2. Trimming at V came to 4 bases and at J to 2 bases, leaving 4 bases not matched to a gene. The germline V gene encodes CDR1 LGHNA and CDR2 YNFKEQ. The CDR3 sequence is 15 residues long. The chain's CDR3 is CASSPLAGNTDTQYF. In nucleotides, the CDR3 is TGTGCCAGCAGCCCCCTAGCGGGGAACACAGATACGCAGTATTTT.

The rearrangement uses TRBV9 and TRBJ2-1, with 12 bases that match TRBD2. The junction had 1 base not matched to a gene; V was cut back by 4 bases and J by 5 bases. The CDR3 is made up of 14 amino acids. Germline V gene lookup returns CDR1 SGDLS and CDR2 YYNGEE. The CDR3 protein is CASSRTSGNNEQFF. As DNA, the CDR3 is TGTGCCAGCAGCCGGACTAGCGGGAACAATGAGCAGTTCTTC. The full variable domain, rest sourced from reference TRBV9 and TRBJ2-1, is DSGVTQTPKHLITATGQRVTLRCSPRSGDLSVYWYQQSLDQGLQFLIQYYNGEERAKGNILERFSAQQFPDLHSELNLSSLELGDSALYFCASSRTSGNNEQFFGPGTRLTVL.